The T cell receptor beta chain described here comes from a study of T cells after yellow fever vaccination. Looking at the study overall: Researchers used SMART-Seq v4 Ultra Low Input to prepare fractions that had low cell numbers.

TCRdb itself ran the 5' RACE reads through MiXCR, one entry per CDR3 protein. The sample gives about 85,000 distinct CDR3 sequences, about an eighth of which show up once; just under 25% is in the top ten. The CDR3 covers 15 residues. J lost 4 bases, V lost 1 base, and 1 base had no gene match. Germline V gene lookup returns CDR1 MNHNS and CDR2 SASEGT. This clonotype was counted a few times. A much larger clone is a single base away; this may be a read error. The rearrangement joins TRBV6-1 to TRBJ2-3; 11 nucleotides agree with TRBD2. The source material was CD8+ T cells not binding an NS4B(214-222) dextramer, sorted from PBMCs, sampled approximately 22 days after the first yellow fever vaccination. The sequence was obtained from a man younger than 35 who received the YFV17D yellow fever vaccine. The CDR3 spells CASSEVAGGPDTQYF. The DNA for the CDR3 is TGTGCCAGCAGTGAAGTAGCGGGGGGGCCAGATACGCAGTATTTT.